Shown below are 10 T cell receptor beta chains from a single sample sequenced in a study of T cells in Graves' hyperthyroidism and ophthalmopathy. RNA transcripts gave rise to amplified TCR beta CDR3 regions. HTBI primers were employed in a first-round RT-PCR of the TCR CDR3. TCRdb used MiXCR to reprocess the multiplex PCR reads, holding one entry per CDR3 protein. Of around 300,000 distinct CDR3 sequences detected, roughly 22% appear once; the ten largest clones hold about 60%. Sequenced input: blood. These receptors originate from a man aged 30-40 years with Graves' ophthalmopathy.

This clonotype was observed a handful of times. The chain is built from TRBV20-1 and TRBJ2-7, with 10 bases matching TRBD1. V lost 6 bases to trimming and J lost 1 base; unmatched junction nucleotides: 12. CDR3 length equals 16 residues. From germline, CDR1 is DFQATT and CDR2 SNEGSKA (reference sequence). The CDR3 protein is CSAGGRGTGVSYEQYF. DNA of the CDR3: TGCAGTGCCGGTGGGAGGGGGACAGGGGTGTCCTACGAGCAGTACTTC.

At least ten counts were recorded for this clonotype. The rearrangement joins TRBV5-1 to TRBJ2-7, with 7 bases fitting TRBD2. The CDR3 runs to 12 residues. V dropped 5 bases and J dropped 4; count of bases not matched to a gene: 3. Germline V gene lookup returns CDR1 SGHRS and CDR2 YFSETQ. The CDR3 DNA sequence: TGCGCCAGCAGAGCAGCGGGGTACGAGCAGTACTTC. Translated, it gives CASRAAGYEQYF.

V is TRBV6-1 and J is TRBJ2-7, with TRBD2 identical over 9 bases. The germline V gene encodes CDR1 MNHNS and CDR2 SASEGT. The ends lost 6 bases at V and 7 bases at J; junction bases unmatched: 13. The length of the CDR3 is 15 residues. The CDR3 sequence is CASSDPGGRAGEQYF. Here the CDR3 DNA reads TGTGCCAGCAGCGACCCGGGCGGGAGGGCTGGTGAGCAGTACTTC.

The gene calls are TRBV7-2 and TRBJ2-2, with D perhaps being TRBD1 or TRBD2 (5 bases each). The CDR3 length is 12 residues. V dropped 5 bases and J dropped 11 bases, with 12 bases sitting between them. The germline gives CDR1 SGHTA, CDR2 FQGNSA. The CDR3 bases are TGTGCCAGCAGCCCGGGGACCTCTGAGCTGTTTTTT. This encodes CASSPGTSELFF.

This chain joins TRBV3-1 and TRBJ1-1; 7 bases agree with TRBD1. J was trimmed by 1 base and V by 1 base; bases with no gene match: 3. The CDR3 covers 15 residues. From germline, CDR1 is LGHDT and CDR2 YNNKEL (reference sequence). CDR3: CASSQGWTGNTEAFF. As DNA, the CDR3 is TGTGCCAGCAGCCAAGGTTGGACAGGGAACACTGAAGCTTTCTTT.

This clonotype was detected a few times. The chain joins TRBV19 to TRBJ1-2, with a possible D match to TRBD1 (5 bases). This CDR3 has 16 residues. V lost 5 bases, J lost 0 bases, and 16 bases lay in between. Looked up from germline, CDR1 is LNHDA and CDR2 is SQIVND (reference sequence). CDR3 in amino acids: CASSPDKGSTNYGYTF. For the CDR3, the DNA is TGTGCCAGTAGTCCGGACAAGGGTTCGACTAACTATGGCTACACCTTC.

This clonotype has only a few counts. This chain links TRBV30 with TRBJ2-1, with TRBD1 matching over 9 bases. Germline V gives CDR1 GTSNPN, CDR2 SVGIG (reference sequence). CDR3 length: 15 amino acids. V lost 3 bases to trimming and J lost 2 bases; unmatched junction nucleotides: 5. The CDR3 spells CAWSPGTGPYNEQFF. The CDR3 bases are TGTGCCTGGAGCCCCGGGACAGGGCCCTACAATGAGCAGTTCTTC.

This sequence joins TRBV5-1 and TRBJ2-3; D is perhaps TRBD1 (5 bases). The CDR3 spans 13 residues. The germline V gene has CDR1 SGHRS and CDR2 YFSETQ. Trimming removed 1 base from V and 5 bases from J, with 8 bases in between. The CDR3 loop reads CASSLNRKDTQYF. The CDR3, as DNA: TGCGCCAGCAGCTTGAACAGGAAAGATACGCAGTATTTT.

The J gene is TRBJ2-3, the V gene TRBV5-4, with TRBD2 matching over 8 bases. With V trimmed by 6 bases and J by 5 bases, 14 bases remained unmatched. Germline-derived CDR1 and CDR2 are SGHNT and YYREEE (reference sequence). CDR3 size: 16 residues. CDR3 DNA: TGTGCCAGCACCAATATCGAGCGGGGGTTACAAGATACGCAGTATTTT. Translation gives CASTNIERGLQDTQYF.

The chain is built from TRBV10-2 and TRBJ2-7, with 7 positions matching TRBD2. From germline, CDR1 is WSHSY and CDR2 SAAADI. The CDR3 is 15 residues long. Trimming took 2 bases from V and 5 from J; bases not matched to a gene: 9. Written as DNA, the CDR3 is TGCGCCAGCAGTGAGGATAAGGGAGGGCCCGACGAGCAGTACTTC. Residues: CASSEDKGGPDEQYF.